What follows are 29 T cell receptor gamma chains derived from one specimen sequenced in a study of gamma-delta T cells after stem cell transplantation (TCRdb year 2016). Libraries came from RT-PCR. Sequencer: Illumina MiSeq. TCRdb reprocessed the public reads with the caller CATT; rows with the same DNA were merged afterwards. The sample yields some 2,100 gamma-chain clones; 5% to 7.5% were counted once. The ten largest clones take up approximately 57% of the sample. The sequenced material came from gamma-delta T cells. The receptor source for this set is a human donor. It is not recorded whose cells these are; they may come from a transplant donor.

Points on this clone: A far bigger clonotype differs at one base, so this is likely a read error. Within the sample, other DNA sequences also encode this same CDR3. The V gene was identified as TRGV9, while no J gene was called. The CDR3 runs to 15 residues. Per germline, CDR1 GITISATS and CDR2 ISYDGTV (reference sequence). CDR3 nucleotides: TGTGCCTTGTGGGAGCGAGAGTTGGGCAAAAAAATAAAGGTATTT. Encoded protein: CALWERELGKKIKVF.

This clone is labeled as medium-sized. A far larger clone is one base from this, pointing to a likely read error. The gene calls are TRGV9 and TRGJP. TCRdb does not report a J gene; here it was assigned by matching the DNA to germline references. Per the germline V gene, CDR1 is GITISATS and CDR2 is ISYDGTV (reference sequence). The V gene end was trimmed by 0 bases and the J gene end by 9 bases; junction bases not matched to a gene: 8. This CDR3 spans 17 amino acids. The CDR3 DNA reads as TGTGCCTTGTGGGAGGTGCACCTTGGGTTGGGCAAAAAAATCAAGGTATTT. Protein product: CALWEVHLGLGKKIKVF.

This clone was seen repeatedly, ten times or more. Given a far larger clone just one base away, this is likely a sequencing read error. The V and J genes are TRGV9 and TRGJ1 or TRGJ2. Assignment of the J gene here rests on matching the DNA to germline, because TCRdb gives none. This CDR3 spans 11 amino acids. CDR1 GITISATS and CDR2 ISYDGTV come from the germline V gene (reference sequence). Written as DNA, the CDR3 is TGTGCCTGGTGGGAGGAATATAAGAAACTCTTT. Its translation: CAWWEEYKKLF.

This clone was seen a few times. This likely traces to a read error, being one base from a far larger clone. Other DNA sequences in the sample encode the same CDR3. V gene TRGV3 combines with J gene TRGJ1 or TRGJ2. The CDR3 contains 13 residues. CDR1 and CDR2 (germline): VTNTFY, YDVSTARD (reference sequence). The CDR3 DNA reads as TGTGCTACCTGGGACAGGTATTATTATAAGAAACTCTTT. It is translated as CATWDRYYYKKLF.

This clone showed up many times. TCRdb's protein, taken from a much larger clone, differs from this DNA's translation at residue 3, likely owing to a read error; the protein displayed comes from the DNA. The CDR3 coding sequence is TGTGCCTCGTGGGAGCCCTATTATTATAAGAAACTCTTT. As protein: CASWEPYYYKKLF. The chain recombines TRGV9 with TRGJ1 or TRGJ2. The CDR3 has 13 residues. Germline CDR1 reads GITISATS; CDR2 reads ISYDGTV (reference sequence).

Details on this clone: The protein that TCRdb holds for this DNA derives from a much larger clone and differs from the translated DNA at residue 8, which likely indicates a read error; the protein shown here is translated from the DNA. The rearrangement uses TRGV9 and TRGJP. The J gene was missing in TCRdb and was found by matching the end of the DNA to germline. Germline V gives CDR1 GITISATS, CDR2 ISYDGTV (reference sequence). V lost 4 bases and J lost 5; bases outside the gene matches: 8. The CDR3 loop spans 17 amino acids. CDR3 in amino acids: CALWDAEEELGKKIKVF. In DNA, the CDR3 is TGTGCCTTGTGGGATGCAGAAGAAGAGTTGGGCAAAAAAATCAAGGTATTT.

This clone has only a few counts. TCRdb records a much larger clone's protein for this DNA, with a difference at residue 6 that likely arises from a read error; the protein given is the translation of the DNA. The J gene is TRGJP1, the V gene TRGV8. The germline V gene encodes CDR1 VENAVY and CDR2 YDSYNSRV. The CDR3 is 11 residues long. The trim removed 1 base at V and 10 bases at J, leaving 0 bases unmatched. CDR3 in amino acids: CATWDSWFKIF. The DNA for the CDR3 is TGTGCCACCTGGGATAGTTGGTTCAAGATATTT.

This clone was seen only a few times. A read error likely explains this, since a far larger clone differs by one base. This sample includes further DNA sequences coding for the same CDR3. The rearrangement uses TRGV2 and TRGJ1 or TRGJ2. Germline CDR1 reads EGSNGY; CDR2 reads YDSYNSKV. This CDR3 region has 13 residues. In nucleotides, the CDR3 is TGTGCCACCTGGGACGGAATCTATTACAAGAAACTCTTT. Protein product: CATWDGIYYKKLF.

Within the sample, this clone is medium-sized. This likely stems from a read error, as it lies one base from a far larger clone. Different DNA sequences within this sample yield the same CDR3. V usage is TRGV9 and J usage is TRGJP. The CDR3 length is 16 residues. Trimming took 3 bases from V and 3 from J; bases not matched to a gene: 2. The germline V gene encodes CDR1 GITISATS and CDR2 ISYDGTV (reference sequence). In DNA, the CDR3 is TGTGCCTTGTGGGAGCTGCAAGAGTTGGGCAAAAAAATCAAGGTATTT. Encoded protein: CALWELQELGKKIKVF.

By sample share, this clone is large. A single base is all that separates this from a far larger clone, so a read error is likely. V usage is TRGV9 and J usage is TRGJ1 or TRGJ2. The CDR3 consists of 15 residues. V gave up 0 bases and J gave up 5 bases; unmatched junction bases: 10. In germline, CDR1 is GITISATS, CDR2 ISYDGTV (reference sequence). Here the CDR3 DNA reads TGTGCCTTGTGGGAGGTGTTACATTATAATTATAAGAAACTCTTT. It yields the protein CALWEVLHYNYKKLF.

About this clone itself: Given a far larger clone just one base away, this is likely a sequencing read error. This sample also contains other DNA sequences that code for the same CDR3. The chain links TRGV9 to TRGJ1 or TRGJ2. TCRdb gives no J gene; it was assigned here by matching the DNA to germline. The junction had 4 bases not matched to a gene; V was cut back by 4 bases and J by 7 bases. The CDR3 consists of 11 residues. The germline gives CDR1 GITISATS, CDR2 ISYDGTV (reference sequence). The CDR3 loop reads CALWEEYKKLF. In nucleotides, the CDR3 is TGTGCCTTGTGGGAAGAATATAAGAAACTCTTT.

The rearrangement joins TRGV9 to TRGJ1 or TRGJ2. Germline matching of the DNA provided the J gene here, since TCRdb leaves it blank. Trimming removed 2 bases from V and 0 bases from J; junction bases left unmatched: 1. Germline V lookup: CDR1 GITISATS, CDR2 ISYDGTV (reference sequence). This CDR3 is built from 13 residues. CDR3 sequence reads: CALWEENYYKKLF. The CDR3 DNA follows: TGTGCCTTGTGGGAGGAGAATTATTATAAGAAACTCTTT.

This clone was detected once. A much larger clonotype is one base distant, so this may be a read error. V is TRGV9 and J is TRGJP. The J gene, missing from TCRdb, was assigned here through DNA to germline matching. This CDR3 is 19 amino acids long. Germline CDR1 reads GITISATS; CDR2 reads ISYDGTV (reference sequence). The CDR3 DNA reads as TGTGCCTTGTGGGAGGTGCGAGGGTCCTTCGAGTGGGGCAAAAAAATCAAGGTATTT. Protein: CALWEVRGSFEWGKKIKVF.

With respect to this clone: TCRdb records a much larger clone's protein for this DNA, with a difference at residue 7 that likely arises from a read error; the protein given is the translation of the DNA. The chain links TRGV9 to TRGJP. V trimming: 4 bases; J trimming: 7 bases; junction bases outside the gene matches: 10. Per germline, CDR1 GITISATS and CDR2 ISYDGTV (reference sequence). The CDR3 has 17 amino acids. The DNA for the CDR3 is TGTGCCTTGTGGGAAGCGATCGTGGAGTTGGGCAAAAAAATCAAGGTATTT. Translation gives CALWEAIVELGKKIKVF.

This clone is medium-sized within its sample. A clone one base away is much larger, so this may be a read error. Within the sample, other DNA sequences also encode this same CDR3. This chain uses TRGV9 with TRGJP. CDR1 is GITISATS and CDR2 is ISYDGTV in the germline V gene (reference sequence). The CDR3 totals 16 residues. V gave up 1 base and J gave up 4 bases; unmatched junction bases: 1. In nucleotides, the CDR3 is TGTGCCTTGTGGGAGGTACAAGAGTTGGGCAAAAAAATCAAGGTATTT. The encoded protein is CALWEVQELGKKIKVF.

This clone is categorized as medium-sized. A read error is likely here: a far larger clone is one base away. This sequence joins TRGV9 and TRGJ1 or TRGJ2. Germline V gives CDR1 GITISATS, CDR2 ISYDGTV (reference sequence). This CDR3 spans 12 amino acids. This CDR3 reads CALWETYYKQLF. The CDR3 DNA reads TGTGCCTTGTGGGAGACTTATTATAAGCAACTCTTT.

As for this clone: Translating this DNA gives a protein that differs at residue 8 from the TCRdb one, which belongs to a much larger clone; a read error is likely, and the protein shown is this translation. J is TRGJ1 or TRGJ2 and V is TRGV9. No J gene was available from TCRdb, and it was assigned here by a germline match of the DNA. The germline CDR1 and CDR2 sequences are GITISATS and ISYDGTV (reference sequence). V trimming: 0 bases; J trimming: 8 bases; junction bases outside the gene matches: 4. The CDR3 is made up of 12 amino acids. This CDR3 is CALWEVRNKKLF. CDR3 nucleotide sequence: TGTGCCTTGTGGGAGGTGCGGAATAAGAAACTCTTT.

Details on this clone: One junction end disagrees with the germline gene, perhaps due to a read error. Other DNA sequences of this sample code for an identical CDR3. This chain links TRGV9 with TRGJ1 or TRGJ2. Here the J gene came from matching the DNA to germline, since TCRdb omits it. The CDR3 spans 15 residues. Germline CDR1 GITISATS, CDR2 ISYDGTV (reference sequence). CDR3 residues: CALWEGLNYKYKKLF. The CDR3 nucleotides read TGTGCATTGTGGGAGGGGTTAAATTATAAGTATAAGAAACTCTTT.

This clone is medium-sized (0.01 to 0.1%). TCRdb's entry gives the protein of a much larger clone, which mismatches this DNA's translation at residue 12, likely from a read error; the protein reported here is translated from the DNA. The rearrangement links TRGV9 to TRGJP. The J gene was not available in TCRdb and was assigned here by matching the DNA to germline segments. The CDR3 covers 15 residues. CDR1 GITISATS and CDR2 ISYDGTV come from the germline V gene (reference sequence). CDR3 nucleotide sequence: TGTGCCTTGTGGGAGCGAGAGTTGGGCAAAAAAAACAAGGTATTT. Encoded protein: CALWERELGKKNKVF.

The chain links TRGV9 to TRGJ1 or TRGJ2. The J gene comes from matching the DNA to germline here; TCRdb lacks it. The CDR3 runs 12 residues. The V segment lost 9 bases and the J segment 7 bases; nucleotides outside the gene matches: 12. The germline CDR1 and CDR2 sequences are GITISATS and ISYDGTV (reference sequence). The chain's CDR3 is CALGGFQYKKLF. CDR3 in DNA: TGTGCCTTGGGGGGCTTTCAGTATAAGAAACTCTTT.

Worth noting for this clone: The protein held in TCRdb is that of a much larger clone and does not match this DNA's translation at residue 9, likely because of a read error; the protein shown is translated from the DNA. The J gene is TRGJ1 or TRGJ2, the V gene TRGV4. The J gene, left out of TCRdb, was set here by checking the DNA against germline. The CDR3 has 13 amino acids. CDR1 is EGSTGY and CDR2 is YDSYTSSV in the germline V gene. The CDR3 DNA follows: TGTGCCACCTGGTGTTGTCGTTATGATAAGAAACTCTTT. Translating gives CATWCCRYDKKLF.

The chain joins TRGV9 to TRGJ1 or TRGJ2. TCRdb records no J gene; here it was assigned by comparing the DNA to germline. V lost 2 bases, J lost 7 bases, and 8 bases stayed unmatched. The CDR3 consists of 13 residues. Germline V gene sequence: CDR1 GITISATS, CDR2 ISYDGTV (reference sequence). The CDR3 DNA follows: TGTGCCTTGTGGGAGGGAGGAGCATATAAGAAACTCTTT. Translating it yields CALWEGGAYKKLF.

This clone was recorded at least ten times. A far larger clone is one base from this, pointing to a likely read error. CDR3 sequence: CALCETYYKKLF. CDR3 in DNA: TGTGCCTTGTGTGAGACTTATTATAAGAAACTCTTT. The chain uses TRGV9 and TRGJ1 or TRGJ2. No J gene is reported in TCRdb; it was inferred here by comparing the DNA with germline. Germline trimming cut 7 bases from V and 3 bases from J; bases unmatched to any gene: 6. The CDR3 sequence is 12 residues long. Looked up from germline, CDR1 is GITISATS and CDR2 is ISYDGTV (reference sequence).

By proportion, this clone is medium-sized. The V call is TRGV3, the J call TRGJP2. In germline, CDR1 is VTNTFY, CDR2 YDVSTARD (reference sequence). This CDR3 comprises 12 residues. J was trimmed by 7 bases and V by 5 bases; bases with no gene match: 4. CDR3 coding DNA: TGTGCCACCTGGGGCAATGATTGGATCAAGACGTTT. This codes for CATWGNDWIKTF.

This clone is medium-sized in the sample. This chain joins TRGV9 and TRGJP. CDR3 size: 16 residues. V gave up 5 bases and J gave up 4 bases; unmatched junction bases: 5. The germline V gene has CDR1 GITISATS and CDR2 ISYDGTV (reference sequence). The DNA for the CDR3 is TGTGCCTTGTGGGGGCCACAAGAGTTGGGCAAAAAAATCAAGGTATTT. Translation: CALWGPQELGKKIKVF.

This clone was counted a few times. V usage is TRGV9 and J usage is TRGJP. CDR3 length: 17 residues. J lost 10 bases, V lost 5 bases, and 14 bases had no gene match. Germline lookup yields CDR1 GITISATS and CDR2 ISYDGTV (reference sequence). The CDR3 coding sequence is TGTGCCTTGTGGGCATCGAACGTGGATTTGGGCAAAAAAATCAAGGTATTT. It translates to CALWASNVDLGKKIKVF.

Regarding this clone: A much bigger clone sits one base away, suggesting this may be a read error. The chain combines TRGV9 with TRGJ1 or TRGJ2. Germline matching of the DNA provided the J gene here, since TCRdb leaves it blank. Germline assignment: CDR1 GITISATS and CDR2 ISYDGTV (reference sequence). CDR3 length: 15 residues. V trimming: 0 bases; J trimming: 5 bases; junction bases outside the gene matches: 10. CDR3 in DNA: TGTGCCTTGTGGGAGGTGTTGGGTACTAATTATAAGAAACTCTTT. As protein: CALWEVLGTNYKKLF.

This clone was counted between two and nine times. TCRdb shows a much larger clone's protein in place of this DNA's translation, and the two differ at residue 10, likely through a read error; the protein shown is translated from the DNA. The J gene is TRGJ1 or TRGJ2, the V gene TRGV9. J lost 5 bases, V lost 0 bases, and 10 bases had no gene match. This CDR3 region has 15 residues. Germline-derived CDR1 and CDR2 are GITISATS and ISYDGTV (reference sequence). The CDR3 reads CALWEVGGRHYKKLF. The CDR3, as DNA: TGTGCCTTGTGGGAGGTGGGGGGTAGGCATTATAAGAAACTCTTT.

Regarding this clone: One junction end disagrees with the germline gene, perhaps due to a read error. The rearrangement joins TRGV9 to TRGJP. The J gene comes from matching the DNA to germline here; TCRdb lacks it. The CDR3 is made up of 16 amino acids. Germline assignment: CDR1 GITISATS and CDR2 ISYDGTV (reference sequence). CDR3 region: CALGDKLELGKKIKVF. The CDR3 nucleotides read TGTGCCTTGGGGGATAAATTAGAGTTGGGCAAAAAAATCAAGGTATTT.